Given below is one TCR beta chain in context. These data come from a study of blood T cell repertoires in COVID-19. Authors' methods: Researchers report that nucleated cell counts were estimated from reference gene primer amplification. The method was immunoSEQ multiplex PCR; TCRdb's version includes in-frame clones alone and lacks a portion of them. V and J calls and clone size follow that table, whereas D and trimming were derived from the DNA. Among just over 650,000 clones, approximately 90% were seen once, and the ten largest hold approximately 0.3%. V was clipped by 3 bases and J by 0 bases, with 8 bases between them. Germline V lookup: CDR1 SGHTA, CDR2 FQGNSA. The CDR3 has 14 amino acids.

The origin of this receptor is a woman aged 18-35 years with acute or convalescent COVID-19. The chain recombines TRBV7-2 with TRBJ1-1; D call uncertain. Sequencing used peripheral blood. The CDR3 protein is CASSFAGVNTEAFF. CDR3 nucleotides: TGTGCCAGCAGCTTTGCCGGGGTGAACACTGAAGCTTTCTTT. The full variable domain, completed using reference TRBV7-2 and TRBJ1-1, is GAGVSQSPSNKVTEKGKDVELRCDPISGHTALYWYRQSLGQGLEFLIYFQGNSAPDKSGLPSDRFSAERTGGSVSTLTIQRTQQEDSAVYLCASSFAGVNTEAFFGQGTRLTVV.